This T cell receptor (beta chain) was identified in a study of blood T cells in healthy people across ages. CDR3 length: 14 residues. Germline V gives CDR1 MNHEY, CDR2 SVGAGI. With 5 bases removed from V and 0 bases from J, the gap between germline ends came to 9 bases. A second PCR of about 7 to 12 cycles used a sample-barcoded 5' primer and a J-beta primer mix. Each cDNA molecule, via a template-switch adaptor with 12 random nucleotides, was tagged. TCRdb called the 5' RACE reads again in MiXCR, with one record for every CDR3 protein. The table shows approximately 940,000 distinct CDR3 sequences, with under 50% occurring only once.

This TCR was recovered from a man aged 30 to 45 in good health. The sequencing sample was made of blood. V and J are TRBV6-5 and TRBJ2-3; D unresolved. The CDR3 is CASSRLGSTDTQYF. CDR3 DNA: TGTGCCAGCAGTCGACTGGGGAGCACAGATACGCAGTATTTT.